This entry is about one T cell receptor beta chain. Its antigen is not identified. TCRdb analysed the 5' RACE reads with MiXCR anew, one entry per CDR3 protein. The table records about 400,000 distinct CDR3 sequences, 16% of them present only once. These data come from a study of T-cell memory formation after mild COVID-19. Points from the study as a whole: Memory sampled before infection contained some responding clones, suggesting cross-reactive memory joined. While clones contracting from day 15 to 85 were balanced between CD4 and CD8, later expanders leaned CD4+.

CDR1 and CDR2 from the germline V gene are MNHEY and SVGAGI. The CDR3 has 14 amino acids. The V and J ends lost 6 bases and 2 bases respectively, with 11 bases between them. The J gene is TRBJ1-5, the V gene TRBV6-5; possible D gene TRBD1, 5 bases. The clonotype originates from a man aged 18 to 29 who had mild COVID-19 (a few samples of this study predate the infection). Cell type and time point are not known. The sample taken for sequencing was PBMCs or a T cell subset sorted from them (not recorded which). The CDR3 sequence is CASSLREGNQPQHF. The CDR3 coding sequence is TGTGCCAGCAGCCTCAGGGAAGGCAATCAGCCCCAGCATTTT.